A single sample is the source of the 25 T cell receptor beta chains below, sequenced in a study of OX40 agonist ivuxolimab in advanced cancers. Using immunoSEQ multiplex PCR, the repertoire was profiled, and TCRdb retains in-frame clones only, with some absent. The table includes fewer than 35,000 clones, approximately 89% detected once. The sequences come from CD4+ or CD8+ T cells sorted from blood, collected in a trial of the OX40 agonist ivuxolimab. The receptors come from an adult with an advanced solid tumor such as melanoma, head and neck, liver or kidney cancer.

This sequence joins TRBV28 and TRBJ1-1, with 9 positions matching TRBD1. The trim removed 6 bases at V and 4 bases at J, leaving 6 bases unmatched. CDR3 size: 14 residues. Germline assignment: CDR1 MDHEN and CDR2 SYDVKM. The CDR3 here is CASSPGQGFTEAFF. CDR3 DNA sequence: TGTGCCAGCAGCCCCGGACAGGGGTTCACTGAAGCTTTCTTT.

This sequence joins TRBV2 and TRBJ1-3; D not resolved. The CDR3 runs to 15 residues. The germline gives CDR1 SNHLY, CDR2 FYNNEI. The V and J ends lost 6 bases and 0 bases respectively, with 12 bases between them. The CDR3 DNA reads TGTGCCAGCAGCCCACTGGACCGCTCTGGAAACACCATATATTTT. It is translated as CASSPLDRSGNTIYF.

V usage is TRBV11-3 and J usage is TRBJ1-1, with a tentative D call TRBD1 (5 bases). The V end lost 6 bases, the J end lost 1 base, and 9 bases lay between the germline ends. The CDR3 runs to 13 residues. Germline V gene data show CDR1 as SGHNT and CDR2 as YENEEA. The CDR3 sequence: CASSYGQNTEAFF. The DNA of the CDR3 is TGTGCCAGCAGTTACGGACAGAACACTGAAGCTTTCTTT. The variable domain in full, with the rest retrieved from reference TRBV11-3 and TRBJ1-1, is EAGVVQSPRYKIIEKKQPVAFWCNPISGHNTLYWYLQNLGQGPELLIRYENEEAVDDSQLPKDRFSAERLKGVDSTLKIQPAELGDSAVYLCASSYGQNTEAFFGQGTRLTVV.

CDR3 bases: TGTGCCAGCAGCGTAGGTATCCTGACCGGGGCCAACGTCCTGACTTTC. Its translation is CASSVGILTGANVLTF. The chain recombines TRBV9 with TRBJ2-6; D is unclear. From germline, CDR1 is SGDLS and CDR2 YYNGEE. This CDR3 region has 16 residues. V gave up 0 bases and J gave up 4 bases, with 11 bases separating them.

The chain is built from TRBV28 and TRBJ1-4, with D perhaps TRBD1 (6 bases). CDR3 length: 15 amino acids. The V gene lost 6 bases and the J gene lost 8 bases, with 19 bases spanning the gap. From germline, CDR1 is MDHEN and CDR2 SYDVKM. CDR3 residues: CASSRPPGGHEKLFF. CDR3 sequence (DNA): TGTGCCAGCAGCCGCCCTCCCGGGGGGCACGAAAAACTGTTTTTT.

The genes are TRBV5-1 and TRBJ1-1, with D possibly matching TRBD1 (5 bases). CDR1 and CDR2 (germline): SGHRS, YFSETQ. This CDR3 is 14 amino acids long. Trimming pared 0 bases from V and 4 bases from J, leaving 10 bases between. CDR3 nucleotide sequence: TGCGCCAGCAGCTTGGAACGGGGACTCACTGAAGCTTTCTTT. Residues: CASSLERGLTEAFF.

The chain couples TRBV19 to TRBJ1-4, with D uncertain. CDR3 size: 15 residues. CDR1 and CDR2 from the germline V gene are LNHDA and SQIVND (reference sequence). V lost 5 bases and J lost 0, with 10 bases in between. CDR3 sequence (DNA): TGTGCCAGTAGTTTATCACTAGCAACTAATGAAAAACTGTTTTTT. Its translation is CASSLSLATNEKLFF.

The chain couples TRBV29-1 to TRBJ2-5; 9 bases map to TRBD1. Germline loops: CDR1 SQVTM, CDR2 ANQGSEA. The CDR3 is 12 amino acids. J lost 2 bases, V lost 6 bases, and 1 base had no gene match. CDR3 sequence (DNA): TGCAGCGTGGACAGGGGACAAGAGACCCAGTACTTC. Translation gives CSVDRGQETQYF. The variable domain in full, with the rest retrieved from reference TRBV29-1 and TRBJ2-5, is SAVISQKPSRDICQRGTSLTIQCQVDSQVTMMFWYRQQPGQSLTLIATANQGSEATYESGFVIDKFPISRPNLTFSTLTVSNMSPEDSSIYLCSVDRGQETQYFGPGTRLLVL.

DNA of the CDR3: TGTGCCAGCAGTTTAATAGGAAGGCCTCCACAAGAGACCCAGTACTTC. This sequence encodes CASSLIGRPPQETQYF. The chain links TRBV28 to TRBJ2-5, with D uncertain. The CDR3 sequence is 16 residues long. The germline V and J ends were trimmed by 2 bases and 2 bases, with 15 bases remaining between them. In germline, CDR1 is MDHEN, CDR2 SYDVKM.

V is TRBV13 and J is TRBJ1-2; a weak D match, TRBD1 (6 bases). The CDR3 is 16 residues long. Germline CDR1 PRHDT, CDR2 FYEKMQ (reference sequence). With 5 bases removed from V and 4 bases from J, the gap between germline ends came to 20 bases. The CDR3 region has the DNA TGTGCCAGCAGCCGAAGAACCCCAGGGGCCCTCTATGGCTACACCTTC. Translation: CASSRRTPGALYGYTF.

The chain employs TRBV19 and TRBJ2-6, with 11 bases that match TRBD1. In germline, CDR1 is LNHDA, CDR2 SQIVND (reference sequence). The J segment lost 1 base and the V segment lost 3 bases, leaving 5 bases of the junction unmatched. There are 18 residues in the CDR3. CDR3 nucleotide sequence: TGTGCCAGTAGTATCAGGACAGGGGGCGCATCTGGGGCCAACGTCCTGACTTTC. Translation gives CASSIRTGGASGANVLTF. The full variable domain, with the rest looked up from reference TRBV19 and TRBJ2-6, is DGGITQSPKYLFRKEGQNVTLSCEQNLNHDAMYWYRQDPGQGLRLIYYSQIVNDFQKGDIAEGYSVSREKKESFPLTVTSAQKNPTAFYLCASSIRTGGASGANVLTFGAGSRLTVL.

The chain has TRBV5-5 and TRBJ1-1; tentatively, D is TRBD1 (5 bases). CDR3 length: 15 residues. Trimming took 5 bases from V and 2 from J, leaving 16 bases between them. The V gene's germline CDR1 is SGHKS and CDR2 YYEKEE (reference sequence). The CDR3 bases are TGTGCCAGCAGTTCACGAGGGGTCGCCAACACTGAAGCTTTCTTT. This sequence encodes CASSSRGVANTEAFF.

The table lists this clone with a count of one. CDR3 residues: CASKASGRLYEQYF. The CDR3 DNA reads as TGTGCCAGCAAGGCTAGCGGGAGACTCTACGAGCAGTACTTC. The chain uses TRBV2 and TRBJ2-7, with 10 nucleotides matching TRBD2. The trim removed 7 bases at V and 3 bases at J, leaving 6 bases unmatched. The germline V gene has CDR1 SNHLY and CDR2 FYNNEI. The CDR3 spans 14 residues.

The chain combines TRBV25-1 with TRBJ2-7; 12 bases are shared with TRBD2. This CDR3 has 15 amino acids. J lost 12 bases, V lost 4 bases, and 13 bases had no gene match. Germline V lookup: CDR1 MGHDK, CDR2 SYGVNS. This CDR3 reads CASSGTGTSGRRPYF. For the CDR3, the DNA is TGTGCCAGCAGTGGGACCGGGACTAGCGGGCGCCGCCCGTACTTC.

This chain links TRBV6-4 with TRBJ2-7; either TRBD1 or TRBD2 may supply D (5 bases each). Germline lookup yields CDR1 MRHNA and CDR2 SNTAGT. The CDR3 is made up of 16 amino acids. The germline V and J ends were trimmed by 0 bases and 2 bases, with 14 bases remaining between them. CDR3 sequence reads: CASSDSPGAPAYEQYF. The CDR3 bases are TGTGCCAGCAGTGACTCGCCCGGGGCCCCAGCCTACGAGCAGTACTTC.

The chain carries TRBV7-9 and TRBJ2-3, with TRBD2 identical over 10 bases. V was clipped by 7 bases and J by 2 bases; unmatched bases: 6. This CDR3 has 15 amino acids. CDR1 and CDR2 from the germline V gene are SEHNR and FQNEAQ (reference sequence). The CDR3 spells CASNPLAGVTDTQYF. The CDR3 DNA is TGTGCCAGCAACCCTCTAGCGGGAGTCACAGATACGCAGTATTTT.

As DNA, the CDR3 is TGTGCCATCACCTTAGGGGGGACTCTCTCTGAAGCTTTCTTT. Amino acid sequence: CAITLGGTLSEAFF. The V gene is TRBV10-3, the J gene TRBJ1-1, with D possibly matching TRBD1 (6 bases). Germline V gene data show CDR1 as ENHRY and CDR2 as SYGVKD. The V and J ends lost 7 bases and 6 bases respectively, with 18 bases between them. This CDR3 contains 14 residues.

This clone was seen only once. This chain uses TRBV6-1 with TRBJ2-1; 7 bases agree with TRBD1. With V trimmed by 6 bases and J by 6 bases, 5 bases remained unmatched. In germline, CDR1 is MNHNS, CDR2 SASEGT. CDR3 size: 13 residues. CDR3: CASRKGALNEQFF. CDR3 DNA: TGTGCCAGCAGGAAGGGGGCCCTCAATGAGCAGTTCTTC.

The genes are TRBV11-3 and TRBJ2-5; D ambiguous. The CDR3 runs to 11 residues. Germline assignment: CDR1 SGHNT and CDR2 YENEEA. V was trimmed by 4 bases and J by 1 base, leaving 1 base between them. CDR3 sequence: CASSSQETQYF. For the CDR3, the DNA is TGTGCCAGCAGCTCCCAAGAGACCCAGTACTTC.

The V gene is TRBV7-2, the J gene TRBJ1-3, with TRBD2 matching over 9 bases. The J call may be incorrect, as the DNA end agrees better with TRBJ2-2. This CDR3 contains 16 residues. CDR1 and CDR2 (germline): SGHTA, FQGNSA. The CDR3 sequence is CASSPRASGIGGELFF. CDR3 bases: TGTGCCAGCAGCCCCCGAGCTAGCGGGATTGGCGGGGAGCTGTTTTTT.

The chain employs TRBV5-4 and TRBJ2-5; no firm D call. CDR1 SGHNT and CDR2 YYREEE come from the germline V gene (reference sequence). The CDR3 has 15 residues. V was clipped by 3 bases and J by 4 bases, with 16 bases between them. The CDR3 is CASSSGGSKAETQYF. In nucleotides, the CDR3 is TGTGCCAGCAGCTCCGGCGGCAGTAAGGCAGAGACCCAGTACTTC. Full variable domain (remainder filled in from reference TRBV5-4 and TRBJ2-5): ETGVTQSPTHLIKTRGQQVTLRCSSQSGHNTVSWYQQALGQGPQFIFQYYREEENGRGNFPPRFSGLQFPNYSSELNVNALELDDSALYLCASSSGGSKAETQYFGPGTRLLVL.

J is TRBJ2-1 and V is TRBV4-3; D not resolved. CDR3 length: 17 amino acids. CDR1 is LGHNA and CDR2 is YSLEER in the germline V gene. V lost 0 bases, J lost 3 bases, and 15 bases lay in between. CDR3 sequence: CASSQERVAVFYNEQFF. CDR3 coding DNA: TGCGCCAGCAGCCAAGAACGGGTAGCCGTATTCTACAATGAGCAGTTCTTC.

V and J are TRBV5-1 and TRBJ1-2; 10 bases are a match to TRBD1. After removal of 4 bases from V and 7 bases from J, the junction contained 19 bases not matched to a gene. The CDR3 extends over 18 amino acids. Germline CDR1 SGHRS, CDR2 YFSETQ. This chain's CDR3 is CASSLISTATGGGSGYTF. The CDR3 DNA is TGCGCCAGCAGCCTCATAAGTACCGCGACAGGGGGCGGGAGTGGCTACACCTTC.

This chain joins TRBV4-1 and TRBJ2-1; 8 bases align to TRBD1. J lost 7 bases, V lost 2 bases, and 10 bases had no gene match. The germline V gene has CDR1 MGHRA and CDR2 YSYEKL. The CDR3 sequence is 16 residues long. CDR3 region: CASSQSGTGKYNEQFF. CDR3 DNA: TGCGCCAGCAGCCAATCCGGGACAGGAAAATATAATGAGCAGTTCTTC.

The genes are TRBV19 and TRBJ1-5, with D unclear. The V gene lost 3 bases and the J gene lost 3 bases, with 12 bases spanning the gap. CDR3 length: 15 amino acids. Germline values: CDR1 LNHDA, CDR2 SQIVND (reference sequence). The DNA of the CDR3 is TGTGCCAGTAGTATTACCCCCCAGTTCAATCAGCCCCAGCATTTT. Residues: CASSITPQFNQPQHF.